Listed here are 23 T cell receptor beta chains from one sample, sequenced in a study of T-cell memory formation after mild COVID-19. One entry per CDR3 protein, called by TCRdb with MiXCR from the 5' RACE reads. The sample holds a few hundred thousand distinct CDR3 sequences; roughly 15% are singletons and the top ten take about a fifth. Sequenced material: PBMCs or a T cell subset sorted from them (not recorded which). The receptors here all came from a man aged 18-30 years who had mild COVID-19 (a few samples of this study predate the infection). Cell type and time point are not known.

The V gene is TRBV6-1, the J gene TRBJ1-5; no clear D. Germline V lookup: CDR1 MNHNS, CDR2 SASEGT. The V end was cut by 0 bases, the J end by 5 bases, with 8 bases between. The CDR3 consists of 14 residues. CDR3 amino acids: CASSEAPRDQPQHF. In nucleotides, the CDR3 is TGTGCCAGCAGTGAAGCGCCTAGGGATCAGCCCCAGCATTTT.

This clonotype was recorded a few times. V and J are TRBV7-8 and TRBJ2-7; D possibly uses TRBD1 or TRBD2 (5 bases each). This CDR3 is 12 amino acids long. V was clipped by 0 bases and J by 6 bases, with 6 bases between them. Germline CDR1 and CDR2: SGHVS and FQNEAQ. CDR3 DNA sequence: TGTGCCAGCAGCTTAGCCGGGGCCGAGCAGTACTTC. It translates to CASSLAGAEQYF.

The rearrangement uses TRBV6-6 and TRBJ1-1; a possible D gene is TRBD1 (5 bases). The CDR3 is 13 residues long. CDR1 and CDR2 from the germline V gene are MNHNY and SVGAGI (reference sequence). Trimming removed 8 bases at V and 8 bases at J, with 18 bases between. This CDR3 reads CASAVPGPKEAFF. DNA for the CDR3: TGTGCCAGCGCCGTCCCGGGACCCAAGGAAGCTTTCTTT.

In this sample, this clonotype turned up a few times. V and J are TRBV5-6 and TRBJ2-5; 7 nucleotides match TRBD1. Unmatched junction bases numbered 4, after V lost 2 bases and J lost 0 bases. The CDR3 extends over 15 amino acids. The germline V gene encodes CDR1 SGHDT and CDR2 YYEEEE. Here the CDR3 reads CASSFWTGHQETQYF. The DNA of the CDR3 is TGTGCCAGCAGCTTCTGGACAGGACACCAAGAGACCCAGTACTTC.

In regard to this clonotype: One end of the junction varies from germline; a read error may be responsible. The chain recombines TRBV2 with TRBJ1-1; the D is unclear. Germline loops: CDR1 SNHLY, CDR2 FYNNEI. This CDR3 comprises 14 residues. CDR3 region: CASSDWSMNTEVFF. DNA for the CDR3: TGTGCCAGCAGTGATTGGAGCATGAACACTGAAGTTTTCTTT.

A few counts support this clonotype. V usage is TRBV7-6 and J usage is TRBJ2-1, with TRBD2 matching 13 bases. CDR3 length equals 14 residues. V gave up 5 bases and J gave up 13 bases; unmatched junction bases: 8. In germline, CDR1 is SGHVS, CDR2 FNYEAQ. For the CDR3, the DNA is TGTGCCAGCAGCGCACGGACTAGCGGGGGCCTCCAGTTCTTC. This translates into CASSARTSGGLQFF.

This clonotype showed up many times. The V and J genes are TRBV6-1 and TRBJ1-2; no clear D. V lost 8 bases to trimming and J lost 4 bases, with 11 bases between them. Germline-derived CDR1 and CDR2 are MNHNS and SASEGT. This CDR3 has 12 amino acids. CDR3 nucleotides: TGTGCCAGCGCAGTAGACGGCTATGGCTACACCTTC. It yields the protein CASAVDGYGYTF.

This chain joins TRBV7-9 and TRBJ2-7; the match to TRBD1 covers 9 bases. Germline loops: CDR1 SEHNR, CDR2 FQNEAQ (reference sequence). This CDR3 region has 13 residues. The V gene end was trimmed by 5 bases and the J gene end by 5 bases; junction bases not matched to a gene: 4. The CDR3 loop reads CASSQGQGHEQYF. DNA of the CDR3: TGTGCCAGCAGCCAAGGACAGGGGCACGAGCAGTACTTC.

This clonotype was picked up one time. V and J are TRBV3-1 and TRBJ2-5; 8 bases match TRBD2. The V and J ends lost 1 base and 1 base, in that order; junction bases with no gene match: 2. Germline loops: CDR1 LGHDT, CDR2 YNNKEL (reference sequence). The CDR3 contains 15 residues. CDR3 loop: CASSQGGLGQETQYF. The CDR3 DNA sequence: TGTGCCAGCAGCCAAGGGGGACTAGGCCAAGAGACCCAGTACTTC.

This clonotype was counted ten times or more. V and J are TRBV4-2 and TRBJ1-2; 9 bases match TRBD1. Trimming at V came to 4 bases and at J to 3 bases, leaving 15 bases not matched to a gene. CDR3 size: 18 residues. The germline V gene has CDR1 LGHNA and CDR2 YNFKEQ. The CDR3 region is CASSLVGGDREGYYGYTF. DNA for the CDR3: TGTGCCAGCAGCCTCGTCGGAGGGGACAGGGAGGGCTACTATGGCTACACCTTC.

The rearrangement uses TRBV20-1 and TRBJ2-6; D may be TRBD1 (6 bases). V shed 6 bases and J shed 0 bases, with 12 bases lying between them. The CDR3 spans 15 residues. Looked up from germline, CDR1 is DFQATT and CDR2 is SNEGSKA (reference sequence). The DNA for the CDR3 is TGCAGTGCCCCGGACAGCAACTCTGGGGCCAACGTCCTGACTTTC. Protein product: CSAPDSNSGANVLTF.

This clonotype was detected only a few times. The chain couples TRBV6-1 to TRBJ2-3, with 9 bases that match TRBD2. Germline V gene lookup returns CDR1 MNHNS and CDR2 SASEGT. The trim removed 6 bases at V and 2 bases at J, leaving 9 bases unmatched. This CDR3 has 16 residues. The CDR3 bases are TGTGCCAGCAGGGGCCGAGCGGGGGGATACACAGATACGCAGTATTTT. Translation gives CASRGRAGGYTDTQYF.

The gene calls are TRBV28 and TRBJ1-5; weak D call: TRBD1 (6 bases). Trimming took off 5 bases at V and 6 bases at J, with 14 bases between the two ends. Germline CDR1 is MDHEN and CDR2 is SYDVKM. This CDR3 contains 14 residues. The CDR3, as DNA: TGTGCCAGCAGTCTACCTTCAGGGGTTCAGCCCCAGCATTTT. This translates into CASSLPSGVQPQHF.

This clonotype was seen only a few times. The J gene is TRBJ2-7, the V gene TRBV2, with TRBD1 identical over 8 bases. Per germline, CDR1 SNHLY and CDR2 FYNNEI. The junction had 5 bases not matched to a gene; V was cut back by 8 bases and J by 5 bases. The CDR3 contains 12 residues. The CDR3 spells CASGRGPDEQYF. In DNA, the CDR3 is TGTGCCAGCGGCAGGGGGCCGGACGAGCAGTACTTC.

J is TRBJ2-6 and V is TRBV7-2; D perhaps matches TRBD2 (7 bases). V dropped 5 bases and J dropped 2 bases, with 16 bases sitting between them. Germline CDR1 is SGHTA and CDR2 is FQGNSA. The CDR3 spans 17 residues. CDR3 in amino acids: CASSHGGRITGANVLTF. The CDR3 DNA sequence: TGTGCCAGCAGCCACGGGGGGCGCATAACTGGGGCCAACGTCCTGACTTTC.

The CDR3 region is CASSEGGLAGFSSYNEQFF. In nucleotides, the CDR3 is TGTGCCAGCAGTGAAGGGGGACTAGCGGGTTTTAGCTCCTACAATGAGCAGTTCTTC. The chain has TRBV2 and TRBJ2-1; 12 nucleotides agree with TRBD2. The junction had 7 bases not matched to a gene; V was cut back by 1 base and J by 0 bases. CDR1 and CDR2 (germline): SNHLY, FYNNEI. This CDR3 region has 19 residues.

This clonotype occurred many times. The V gene is TRBV12-3 or TRBV12-4, the J gene TRBJ2-7; 8 bases line up with TRBD1. The J segment lost 3 bases and the V segment lost 6 bases, leaving 7 bases of the junction unmatched. This CDR3 has 14 amino acids. CDR3 residues: CASRQQTGDYEQYF. As DNA, the CDR3 is TGTGCCAGCAGGCAACAGACAGGGGACTACGAGCAGTACTTC.

This clonotype was counted only a few times. This rearrangement joins TRBV9 to TRBJ2-1, with 11 bases fitting TRBD2. The germline V gene encodes CDR1 SGDLS and CDR2 YYNGEE. Germline trimming cut 2 bases from V and 4 bases from J; bases unmatched to any gene: 5. This CDR3 spans 16 amino acids. This CDR3 reads CASSVGGLAVYNEQFF. The CDR3, as DNA: TGTGCCAGCAGCGTTGGGGGACTAGCGGTTTACAATGAGCAGTTCTTC.

This clonotype was counted only a few times. V and J are TRBV5-6 and TRBJ1-6; D is ambiguous. The length of the CDR3 is 15 residues. CDR1 and CDR2 (germline): SGHDT, YYEEEE. Deletions cut 4 bases from V and 8 bases from J, with 16 bases between. CDR3: CASSPGVLRDSPLHF. CDR3 nucleotides: TGTGCCAGCAGCCCCGGAGTCCTTCGGGATTCACCCCTCCACTTT. The full variable domain, in which reference TRBV5-6 and TRBJ1-6 provide the parts outside the CDR3, is DAGVTQSPTHLIKTRGQQVTLRCSPKSGHDTVSWYQQALGQGPQFIFQYYEEEERQRGNFPDRFSGHQFPNYSSELNVNALLLGDSALYLCASSPGVLRDSPLHFGNGTRLTVT.

This clonotype occurred a few times. The gene calls are TRBV11-2 and TRBJ2-7, with D possibly matching TRBD2 (5 bases). Trimming cost V 2 bases and J 3 bases, with 11 bases left between them. CDR3 length equals 14 residues. Germline CDR1 and CDR2: SGHAT and FQNNGV. In nucleotides, the CDR3 is TGTGCCAGCAGCTTATCACCGGGGAACTACGAGCAGTACGTC. Translating gives CASSLSPGNYEQYV.

This clonotype has only one observation. The chain employs TRBV5-1 and TRBJ1-4; D remains unclear. The V end lost 5 bases, the J end lost 5 bases, and 16 bases lay between the germline ends. Germline assignment: CDR1 SGHRS and CDR2 YFSETQ. The CDR3 is 15 residues long. The DNA for the CDR3 is TGCGCCAGCAGTCCTTCCGGTCAGGTGAATGAAAAACTGTTTTTT. This sequence encodes CASSPSGQVNEKLFF.

The V gene is TRBV5-1, the J gene TRBJ2-7; possibly TRBD2 for D (5 bases). The V gene's germline CDR1 is SGHRS and CDR2 YFSETQ. Trimming removed 0 bases from V and 5 bases from J, with 12 bases in between. The CDR3 is 14 amino acids. The CDR3 is CASSLEPSSNEQYF. In DNA form, the CDR3 reads TGCGCCAGCAGCTTGGAGCCTAGCTCGAACGAGCAGTACTTC.

This clonotype turned up a few times. The gene calls are TRBV7-9 and TRBJ2-1; 7 bases line up with TRBD1. Germline CDR1 SEHNR, CDR2 FQNEAQ (reference sequence). V trimming: 5 bases; J trimming: 6 bases; junction bases outside the gene matches: 7. The CDR3 consists of 14 residues. The CDR3, as DNA: TGTGCCAGCAGCCCCCCTACAGGGGCCAATGAGCAGTTCTTC. Its protein is CASSPPTGANEQFF.